This T cell receptor (beta chain) was identified in a study of CD8 T cells in Susac syndrome. Relapsing-remitting disease, either stable or active, was present in the multiple sclerosis controls, who were treatment-naive patients. This clonotype was counted a single time. Roughly 0.45 to 1 ug RNA was reverse transcribed with random hexamers. Amplification of TCR beta CDR3 was carried out by immunoSEQ multiplex PCR, which covered 54 Vbeta and 13 Jbeta segments. TCRdb itself ran the immunoSEQ multiplex PCR reads through MiXCR, one entry per CDR3 protein. The profile covers about 200,000 distinct CDR3 sequences, with about 96% appearing a single time and 0.093% taken by the ten largest. Trimming left V 8 bases short and J 7 bases short, with 12 bases between. Germline V gives CDR1 MNHEY, CDR2 SVGAGI. This CDR3 has 11 amino acids.

What was sequenced was CD4+ T cells from PBMCs. This chain connects TRBV6-5 to TRBJ2-7, with D perhaps given as TRBD1 or TRBD2 (5 bases each). This clonotype was sampled from a human donor with multiple sclerosis. The CDR3 DNA reads TGTGCCAGCGGGGGAGAACTAGAGCAGTACTTC. As protein: CASGGELEQYF.